The present T cell receptor (beta chain) was sequenced within a study of OX40 agonist ivuxolimab in advanced cancers. Whole-study context: With a range of roughly 23 to 90, age averaged roughly 60 years, and more than 75% were male. The eligibility criteria allowed prior anti-PD-1, anti-PD-L1 or anti-CTLA-4 therapy, and 40% had some. Study conclusions and caveats: Low normalized T-cell clonal expansion also characterized some of the nonresponders.

On this clone itself: The antigen is undetermined.

Trimming left V 10 bases short and J 1 base short, with 14 bases between. The CDR3 has 13 residues. Germline V lookup: CDR1 MDHEN, CDR2 SYDVKM. TCRdb keeps only in-frame clones here, not all; method: immunoSEQ multiplex PCR. The repertoire holds some 64,000 clones, with roughly nine tenths as singletons. The sequence derives from an adult with an advanced solid tumor such as melanoma, head and neck, liver or kidney cancer. This rearrangement joins TRBV28 to TRBJ2-7, with D possibly TRBD1 on 6 matching bases. The material sequenced was CD4+ or CD8+ T cells sorted from blood, taken in a trial of the OX40 agonist ivuxolimab. CDR3 sequence: CATQPGQSYEQYF. DNA for the CDR3: TGTGCCACCCAACCGGGACAATCCTACGAGCAGTACTTC.